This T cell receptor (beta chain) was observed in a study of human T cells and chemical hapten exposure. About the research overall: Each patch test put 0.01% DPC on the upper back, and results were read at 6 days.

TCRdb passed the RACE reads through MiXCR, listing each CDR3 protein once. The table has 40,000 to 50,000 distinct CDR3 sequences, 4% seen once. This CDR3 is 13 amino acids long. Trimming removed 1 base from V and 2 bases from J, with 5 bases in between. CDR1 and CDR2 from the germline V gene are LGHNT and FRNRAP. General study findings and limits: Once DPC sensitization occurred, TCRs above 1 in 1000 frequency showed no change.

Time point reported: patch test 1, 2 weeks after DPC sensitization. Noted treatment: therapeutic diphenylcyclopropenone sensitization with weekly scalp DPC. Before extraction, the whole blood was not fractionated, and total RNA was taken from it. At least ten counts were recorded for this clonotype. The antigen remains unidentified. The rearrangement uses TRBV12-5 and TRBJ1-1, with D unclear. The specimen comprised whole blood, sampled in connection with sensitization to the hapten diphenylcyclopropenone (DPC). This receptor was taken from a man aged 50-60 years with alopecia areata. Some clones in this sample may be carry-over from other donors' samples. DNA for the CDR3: TGTGCTAGTGGTTTGGGAGCTAACACTGAAGCTTTCTTT. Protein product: CASGLGANTEAFF.